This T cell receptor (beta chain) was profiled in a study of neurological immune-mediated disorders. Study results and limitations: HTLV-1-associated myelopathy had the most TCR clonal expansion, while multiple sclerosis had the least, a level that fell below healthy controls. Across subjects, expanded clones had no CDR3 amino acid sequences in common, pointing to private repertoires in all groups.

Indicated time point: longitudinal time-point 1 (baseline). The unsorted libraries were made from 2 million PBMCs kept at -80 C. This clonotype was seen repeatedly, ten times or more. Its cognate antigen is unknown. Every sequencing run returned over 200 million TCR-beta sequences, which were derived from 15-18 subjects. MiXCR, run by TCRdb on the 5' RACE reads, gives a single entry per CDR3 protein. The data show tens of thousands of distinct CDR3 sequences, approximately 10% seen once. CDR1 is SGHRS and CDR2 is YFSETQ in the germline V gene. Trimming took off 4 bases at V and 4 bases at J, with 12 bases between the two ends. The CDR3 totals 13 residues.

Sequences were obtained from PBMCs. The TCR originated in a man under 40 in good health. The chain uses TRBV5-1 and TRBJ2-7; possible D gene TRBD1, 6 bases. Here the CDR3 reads CASSLLDSYEQYF. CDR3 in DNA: TGCGCCAGCAGCCTCCTGGACAGTTACGAGCAGTACTTC.